A single sample gave rise to the 26 T cell receptor beta chains below, sequenced in a study of T cell changes during pregnancy in multiple sclerosis. The protocol was immunoSEQ multiplex PCR, while the TCRdb copy is restricted to in-frame clones and leaves out a portion. The data hold about 59,000 clones, with about 94% observed a single time. Material: CD8+ T cells from peripheral blood mononuclear cells, obtained in the third trimester of pregnancy. The source of these receptors is a female donor with multiple sclerosis, enrolled in a pregnancy study.

The chain couples TRBV27 to TRBJ2-3; weak D call: TRBD2 (6 bases). The CDR3 length is 13 residues. Germline lookup yields CDR1 MNHEY and CDR2 SMNVEV (reference sequence). V was pared by 4 bases and J by 2 bases, with 7 bases between. The CDR3 sequence: CASSSGLTDTQYF. CDR3 coding DNA: TGTGCCAGCAGTTCGGGACTCACAGATACGCAGTATTTT.

The J gene is TRBJ2-7, the V gene TRBV15; the match to TRBD1 covers 8 bases. This CDR3 comprises 16 residues. The J segment lost 7 bases and the V segment lost 0 bases, leaving 11 bases of the junction unmatched. Germline CDR1 is LNHNV and CDR2 is YYDKDF (reference sequence). DNA of the CDR3: TGTGCCACCAGCAGAGACGGGACAGGCGTTCTGGGAGAGCAGTACTTC. This gives the protein CATSRDGTGVLGEQYF.

The J gene is TRBJ2-1, the V gene TRBV19; no clear D gene. Trimming took off 3 bases at V and 2 bases at J, with 11 bases between the two ends. The germline V gene encodes CDR1 LNHDA and CDR2 SQIVND (reference sequence). The CDR3 runs to 15 residues. In DNA form, the CDR3 reads TGTGCCAGTAGTATGTCGCTAGGCCCCTACAATGAGCAGTTCTTC. Its protein is CASSMSLGPYNEQFF.

This chain uses TRBV19 with TRBJ1-5; possible D gene TRBD1, 6 bases. This CDR3 is built from 15 residues. CDR1 LNHDA and CDR2 SQIVND come from the germline V gene (reference sequence). V shed 2 bases and J shed 3 bases, with 11 bases lying between them. Written as DNA, the CDR3 is TGTGCCAGTAGTATATCAGGGGCCCCCAATCAGCCCCAGCATTTT. Encoded protein: CASSISGAPNQPQHF.

The chain joins TRBV7-9 to TRBJ2-4; TRBD2 might be the D (7 bases). Trimming took 5 bases from V and 3 from J, leaving 14 bases between them. Germline V gene sequence: CDR1 SEHNR, CDR2 FQNEAQ (reference sequence). The CDR3 totals 15 residues. CDR3 DNA sequence: TGTGCCAGCAGCGGGGAGGGGACAAACAAAAACATTCAGTACTTC. As protein: CASSGEGTNKNIQYF.

This clone was detected only once. This chain uses TRBV6-6 with TRBJ2-7, with TRBD1 matching over 8 bases. The germline V gene encodes CDR1 MNHNY and CDR2 SVGAGI (reference sequence). There are 13 residues in the CDR3. With V trimmed by 8 bases and J by 2 bases, 5 bases remained unmatched. The CDR3 DNA reads as TGTGCCAGCTGGACAGGGATCGCCTACGAGCAGTACTTC. This translates into CASWTGIAYEQYF.

The chain has TRBV27 and TRBJ1-1; tentatively, D is TRBD1 (6 bases). Germline values: CDR1 MNHEY, CDR2 SMNVEV (reference sequence). V was pared by 0 bases and J by 9 bases, with 14 bases between. This CDR3 spans 14 amino acids. For the CDR3, the DNA is TGTGCCAGCAGTTTATCGGTGGGGGCGAATCAAGCTTTCTTT. Amino acids: CASSLSVGANQAFF.

V is TRBV7-6 and J is TRBJ2-7; 7 bases are a match to TRBD2. The CDR3 consists of 14 residues. CDR1 SGHVS and CDR2 FNYEAQ come from the germline V gene. V gave up 5 bases and J gave up 3 bases; unmatched junction bases: 7. CDR3 amino acids: CASSIGTTNYEQYF. CDR3 DNA: TGTGCCAGCAGCATCGGGACTACCAACTACGAGCAGTACTTC.

This chain uses TRBV5-4 with TRBJ1-2; D gene uncertain. Germline V gene data show CDR1 as SGHNT and CDR2 as YYREEE (reference sequence). The CDR3 extends over 14 amino acids. V was trimmed by 4 bases and J by 4 bases, leaving 14 bases between them. CDR3 residues: CASSRDGQVYGYTF. In nucleotides, the CDR3 is TGTGCCAGCAGCCGCGATGGGCAGGTCTATGGCTACACCTTC.

V gene TRBV5-6 combines with J gene TRBJ2-7; the D gene is possibly TRBD1 (6 bases). This CDR3 comprises 14 residues. The germline CDR1 and CDR2 sequences are SGHDT and YYEEEE. V shed 4 bases and J shed 6 bases, with 17 bases lying between them. As DNA, the CDR3 is TGTGCCAGCAGCCCGGGGCAGGGGAAGAGCGAGCAGTACTTC. Translating it yields CASSPGQGKSEQYF. The full variable domain, rest sourced from reference TRBV5-6 and TRBJ2-7, is DAGVTQSPTHLIKTRGQQVTLRCSPKSGHDTVSWYQQALGQGPQFIFQYYEEEERQRGNFPDRFSGHQFPNYSSELNVNALLLGDSALYLCASSPGQGKSEQYFGPGTRLTVT.

This clone was observed once. The chain recombines TRBV28 with TRBJ2-5, with D tentatively TRBD1 (6 bases). With 3 bases removed from V and 0 bases from J, the gap between germline ends came to 17 bases. There are 17 residues in the CDR3. Germline CDR1 is MDHEN and CDR2 is SYDVKM. The CDR3 bases are TGTGCCAGCAGTTTTCCCCCGGTGACAGGCTACCAAGAGACCCAGTACTTC. Translated: CASSFPPVTGYQETQYF.

This chain uses TRBV13 with TRBJ2-5, with D tentatively TRBD1 (5 bases). There are 13 residues in the CDR3. Germline CDR1 is PRHDT and CDR2 is FYEKMQ (reference sequence). Trimming cost V 0 bases and J 6 bases, with 8 bases left between them. Here the CDR3 reads CASSLGQGKTQYF. CDR3 DNA: TGTGCCAGCAGCTTAGGCCAGGGAAAGACCCAGTACTTC.

The chain recombines TRBV27 with TRBJ1-2; 7 nucleotides align to TRBD1. CDR3 size: 14 residues. Germline V gives CDR1 MNHEY, CDR2 SMNVEV (reference sequence). The ends lost 2 bases at V and 5 bases at J; junction bases unmatched: 5. CDR3 protein: CASSLAQGIYGYTF. For the CDR3, the DNA is TGTGCCAGCAGTTTAGCACAGGGGATATATGGCTACACCTTC.

Comments on this clone: The junction does not match germline at one end; this may be a read error. V usage is TRBV7-8 and J usage is TRBJ2-7; D might be TRBD1 (5 bases). Germline V gives CDR1 SGHVS, CDR2 FQNEAQ. The CDR3 contains 15 residues. CDR3 region: CASSIETGLSHEQYF. CDR3 bases: TGTGCCAGCAGCATCGAAACAGGTCTCTCCCACGAGCAGTACTTC. Using reference TRBV7-8 and TRBJ2-7 for the parts outside the CDR3, the full variable domain is GAGVSQSPRYKVAKRGQDVALRCDPISGHVSLFWYQQALGQGPEFLTYFQNEAQLDKSGLPSDRFFAERPEGSVSTLKIQRTQQEDSAVYLCASSIETGLSHEQYFGPGTRLTVT.

The chain carries TRBV7-9 and TRBJ2-1, with D perhaps TRBD2 (6 bases). Looked up from germline, CDR1 is SEHNR and CDR2 is FQNEAQ (reference sequence). Trimming took 1 base from V and 8 from J, leaving 9 bases between them. The length of the CDR3 is 13 residues. The CDR3 region has the DNA TGTGCCAGCAGCTTAGAGGGGAGGTATGAGCAGTTCTTC. Residues: CASSLEGRYEQFF.

The chain has TRBV7-2 and TRBJ2-7, with D perhaps TRBD1 (6 bases). The CDR3 covers 14 residues. Germline lookup yields CDR1 SGHTA and CDR2 FQGNSA. V dropped 4 bases and J dropped 6 bases, with 16 bases sitting between them. The CDR3 sequence is CASSSGRDTPEQYF. The CDR3 nucleotides are TGTGCCAGCAGCTCAGGAAGGGACACTCCCGAGCAGTACTTC.

The rearrangement uses TRBV5-4 and TRBJ2-2, with TRBD2 matching 7 bases. The CDR3 covers 15 residues. Trimming removed 0 bases from V and 1 base from J; junction bases left unmatched: 0. Germline lookup yields CDR1 SGHNT and CDR2 YYREEE (reference sequence). CDR3 coding DNA: TGTGCCAGCAGCTTGGTAGCGGGGAACACCGGGGAGCTGTTTTTT. Translating gives CASSLVAGNTGELFF.

The CDR3 bases are TGTGCCAGCAGCTTGTCATCCGGACAGCCGAACACTGAAGCTTTCTTT. This codes for CASSLSSGQPNTEAFF. The chain couples TRBV5-6 to TRBJ1-1; maybe TRBD1 (6 bases). Germline-derived CDR1 and CDR2 are SGHDT and YYEEEE. The CDR3 spans 16 residues. V lost 1 base and J lost 1, with 14 bases in between.

As to this clone: At the DNA level, this CDR3 is encoded by other sequences in the same sample as well. The V and J genes are TRBV19 and TRBJ2-7; 9 bases are shared with TRBD1. This CDR3 comprises 14 residues. V lost 5 bases, J lost 2 bases, and 4 bases stayed unmatched. Looked up from germline, CDR1 is LNHDA and CDR2 is SQIVND (reference sequence). The CDR3 sequence: CASSPGQGPYEQYF. The CDR3 DNA reads as TGTGCCAGTAGTCCTGGACAGGGGCCCTACGAGCAGTACTTC. The full variable domain, with the rest looked up from reference TRBV19 and TRBJ2-7, is DGGITQSPKYLFRKEGQNVTLSCEQNLNHDAMYWYRQDPGQGLRLIYYSQIVNDFQKGDIAEGYSVSREKKESFPLTVTSAQKNPTAFYLCASSPGQGPYEQYFGPGTRLTVT.

The chain has TRBV7-6 and TRBJ2-7; 8 bases are a match to TRBD2. The J segment lost 3 bases and the V segment lost 5 bases, leaving 6 bases of the junction unmatched. CDR1 SGHVS and CDR2 FNYEAQ come from the germline V gene. The CDR3 runs to 14 residues. The CDR3 protein is CASSPLAVGYEQYF. As DNA, the CDR3 is TGTGCCAGCAGCCCACTAGCGGTGGGCTACGAGCAGTACTTC.

CDR3 protein: CASTIGQAPYNEQFF. DNA for the CDR3: TGTGCCAGTACCATCGGACAGGCCCCCTACAATGAGCAGTTCTTC. The chain links TRBV19 to TRBJ2-1; TRBD1 agrees at 7 bases. The trim removed 7 bases at V and 2 bases at J, leaving 8 bases unmatched. The germline V gene has CDR1 LNHDA and CDR2 SQIVND (reference sequence). CDR3 length: 15 amino acids.

The V call is TRBV13, the J call TRBJ1-1; 8 nucleotides align to TRBD1. CDR3 length equals 15 residues. Germline V gene lookup returns CDR1 PRHDT and CDR2 FYEKMQ (reference sequence). Trimming at V came to 0 bases and at J to 1 base, leaving 1 base not matched to a gene. In DNA form, the CDR3 reads TGTGCCAGCAGCTTAGGGGGGACAGGGAACACTGAAGCTTTCTTT. Its protein product is CASSLGGTGNTEAFF.

The chain joins TRBV4-1 to TRBJ2-3, with 9 bases fitting TRBD2. Trimming removed 3 bases from V and 0 bases from J; junction bases left unmatched: 7. The CDR3 runs 17 residues. CDR1 is MGHRA and CDR2 is YSYEKL in the germline V gene. The CDR3: CASSQEQRGASTDTQYF. The CDR3 DNA reads as TGCGCCAGCAGCCAGGAGCAGCGGGGGGCGAGCACAGATACGCAGTATTTT.

J is TRBJ1-4 and V is TRBV6-6; 8 bases align to TRBD1. From germline, CDR1 is MNHNY and CDR2 SVGAGI (reference sequence). The CDR3 length is 14 residues. V gave up 2 bases and J gave up 8 bases; unmatched junction bases: 4. The CDR3 DNA sequence: TGTGCCAGCAGTTACGGGGGACAGGAAGAAAAACTGTTTTTT. It yields the protein CASSYGGQEEKLFF.

The chain carries TRBV14 and TRBJ2-1; maybe TRBD1 (5 bases). The V and J ends lost 1 base and 6 bases respectively, with 16 bases between them. The V gene's germline CDR1 is SGHDN and CDR2 FVKESK. There are 16 residues in the CDR3. The CDR3 protein is CASSQGPFVGRNEQFF. The CDR3 region has the DNA TGTGCCAGCAGCCAAGGTCCCTTCGTGGGGCGCAATGAGCAGTTCTTC.

The rearrangement uses TRBV9 and TRBJ2-7; D call uncertain. This CDR3 comprises 16 residues. Per germline, CDR1 SGDLS and CDR2 YYNGEE. Trimming stripped 0 bases from V and 0 bases from J, with 13 bases between. The CDR3 DNA follows: TGTGCCAGCAGCGTAGATGGTAGCCTTAGCTCCTACGAGCAGTACTTC. Encoded protein: CASSVDGSLSSYEQYF.